Listed below are T cell receptor beta chains from one sample, sequenced in a study of long-term antiretroviral therapy in people with HIV. The method was immunoSEQ multiplex PCR; TCRdb's version includes in-frame clones alone and lacks a portion of them. The table records roughly 25,000 clones, around 80% of them present only once. This specimen consisted of unsorted PBMCs, obtained 0.5 years after starting antiretroviral therapy. Receptors originate from a woman between 40 and 50 years old with HIV. CDR3s include the opening cysteine and the closing phenylalanine or tryptophan. D genes are given only for firm matches.

d_call,v_call,j_call,cdr3_aa,cdr3_nt
NA,TRBV27,TRBJ1-5,CASSLEGGLSNQPQHF,TGTGCCAGCAGTTTAGAAGGAGGCTTAAGCAATCAGCCCCAGCATTTT
TRBD2,TRBV5-1,TRBJ2-7,CASRKDYGGFSYEQYF,TGCGCCAGCAGGAAAGACTACGGGGGGTTCTCCTACGAGCAGTACTTC
NA,TRBV28,TRBJ1-4,CASRSPNEKLFF,TGTGCCAGCAGGAGCCCGAATGAAAAACTGTTTTTT
NA,TRBV11-2,TRBJ1-4,CASSLTIPTGRTNEKLFF,TGTGCCAGCAGCTTAACTATCCCCACGGGCAGGACTAATGAAAAACTGTTTTTT
NA,TRBV27,TRBJ2-1,CASSFGQSEQFF,TGTGCCAGCAGTTTTGGCCAGTCTGAGCAGTTCTTC
TRBD1,TRBV4-2,TRBJ2-1,CASSQVPGQGHEQFF,TGTGCCAGCAGCCAAGTCCCGGGACAGGGTCATGAGCAGTTCTTC
NA,TRBV4-1,TRBJ2-7,CASSPTTILHEQYF,TGCGCCAGCAGCCCGACTACTATTCTACACGAGCAGTACTTC
NA,TRBV19,TRBJ1-5,CASSPLSNQPQHF,TGTGCCAGTAGCCCCCTCTCGAATCAGCCCCAGCATTTT
NA,TRBV5-6,TRBJ2-5,CASSLGGGALSETQYF,TGTGCCAGCAGCTTGGGTGGGGGGGCCCTGTCGGAGACCCAGTACTTC
NA,TRBV6-6,TRBJ1-1,CASGSLGSRNTEAFF,TGTGCCAGCGGCTCCCTTGGAAGTAGGAACACTGAAGCTTTCTTT
NA,TRBV19,TRBJ2-1,CASSYPRDSPLLDNEQFF,TGTGCCAGTAGTTATCCCCGGGACTCTCCCTTATTGGACAATGAGCAGTTCTTC
NA,TRBV7-2,TRBJ1-6,CASSFRGRSPLHF,TGTGCCAGCAGCTTCAGGGGACGGTCACCCCTCCACTTT
TRBD1,TRBV19,TRBJ1-2,CASSGTGHGYTF,TGTGCCAGTAGTGGGACAGGACATGGCTACACCTTC
NA,TRBV4-2,TRBJ1-2,CASGGNGVGYGYTF,TGTGCCAGCGGCGGAAACGGGGTGGGGTATGGCTACACCTTC
NA,TRBV30,TRBJ2-7,CAWSDRAYEQYF,TGTGCCTGGAGTGACAGGGCCTACGAGCAGTACTTC
NA,TRBV28,TRBJ2-7,CASSLEEPIF,TGTGCCAGCAGTTTAGAGGAACCAATCTTC